This is a list of T cell receptor beta chains from one sample in a study of cytomegalovirus exposure and HLA in healthy donors. Some clones are missing from TCRdb's copy, which holds only in-frame ones; the method was immunoSEQ multiplex PCR. The table lists about 130,000 clones, about 80% of them singletons. Sequencing was carried out using PBMCs. The receptors originated from a man aged 30 to 45 in good health and CMV-seropositive. CDR3s include the opening cysteine and the closing phenylalanine or tryptophan. Fields, in order: V gene, D gene, J gene, CDR3 protein, CDR3 DNA. A D gene is named only where the DNA matches it firmly.

V gene: TRBV14
D gene: .
J gene: TRBJ1-6
CDR3 protein: CASSHEQGSPLHF
CDR3 DNA: TGTGCCAGCAGCCATGAACAGGGATCACCCCTCCACTTT

V gene: TRBV30
D gene: .
J gene: TRBJ1-1
CDR3 protein: CAWTPDAENTEAFF
CDR3 DNA: TGTGCCTGGACCCCAGATGCAGAGAACACTGAAGCTTTCTTT

V gene: TRBV10-2
D gene: TRBD1
J gene: TRBJ1-1
CDR3 protein: CASSVDRATEAFF
CDR3 DNA: TGCGCCAGCAGCGTAGACAGGGCGACTGAAGCTTTCTTT

V gene: TRBV5-1
D gene: .
J gene: TRBJ2-7
CDR3 protein: CASSPGTRSEQYF
CDR3 DNA: TGCGCCAGCAGCCCTGGGACACGATCCGAGCAGTACTTC

V gene: TRBV9
D gene: .
J gene: TRBJ1-6
CDR3 protein: CASSVRGTASVNSPLHF
CDR3 DNA: TGTGCCAGCAGCGTCCGGGGAACAGCCTCGGTTAATTCACCCCTCCACTTT

V gene: TRBV19
D gene: .
J gene: TRBJ2-5
CDR3 protein: CASSHPAGQRGETQYF
CDR3 DNA: TGTGCCAGTAGTCACCCGGCGGGACAGAGAGGGGAGACCCAGTACTTC

V gene: TRBV11-2
D gene: TRBD2
J gene: TRBJ2-5
CDR3 protein: CASSLSSGGGPVQETQYF
CDR3 DNA: TGTGCCAGCAGCTTGAGCTCGGGCGGGGGGCCTGTCCAAGAGACCCAGTACTTC

V gene: TRBV23-1
D gene: .
J gene: TRBJ1-5
CDR3 protein: CASSQYTRGKDQPQHF
CDR3 DNA: TGCGCCAGCAGTCAATATACCAGGGGCAAGGATCAGCCCCAGCATTTT

V gene: TRBV7-8
D gene: .
J gene: TRBJ1-5
CDR3 protein: CASSYQRGHQHF
CDR3 DNA: TGTGCCAGCAGCTACCAGAGGGGACATCAGCATTTT

V gene: TRBV19
D gene: TRBD2
J gene: TRBJ2-2
CDR3 protein: CASRGLAGVGAGELFF
CDR3 DNA: TGTGCCAGCCGAGGACTAGCGGGGGTGGGCGCCGGGGAGCTGTTTTTT

V gene: TRBV6-5
D gene: .
J gene: TRBJ1-1
CDR3 protein: CASSLLMSNTEAFF
CDR3 DNA: TGTGCCAGCAGCCTACTCATGTCGAACACTGAAGCTTTCTTT

V gene: TRBV25-1
D gene: .
J gene: TRBJ1-6
CDR3 protein: CASSEGPGRSPLHF
CDR3 DNA: TGTGCCAGCAGTGAAGGGCCTGGGAGATCACCCCTCCACTTT

V gene: TRBV4-1
D gene: .
J gene: TRBJ2-7
CDR3 protein: CASSQDLAGIPYEQYF
CDR3 DNA: TGCGCCAGCAGCCAAGACCTCGCAGGGATCCCCTACGAGCAGTACTTC

V gene: TRBV7-2
D gene: TRBD2
J gene: TRBJ2-3
CDR3 protein: CASSFSSGGTGTDTQYF
CDR3 DNA: TGTGCCAGCAGCTTTAGCTCGGGAGGGACTGGCACAGATACGCAGTATTTT

V gene: TRBV10-3
D gene: .
J gene: TRBJ1-2
CDR3 protein: CAIAGEGDYGYTF
CDR3 DNA: TGTGCCATCGCGGGTGAGGGTGACTATGGCTACACCTTC

V gene: TRBV6-4
D gene: TRBD2
J gene: TRBJ2-1
CDR3 protein: CASRGTSGAHNEQFF
CDR3 DNA: TGTGCCAGCAGGGGTACTAGCGGGGCCCACAATGAGCAGTTCTTC

V gene: TRBV6-5
D gene: TRBD1
J gene: TRBJ1-2
CDR3 protein: CASSATGTGWYGYTF
CDR3 DNA: TGTGCCAGCAGTGCGACCGGGACAGGGTGGTATGGCTACACCTTC

V gene: TRBV28
D gene: .
J gene: TRBJ2-2
CDR3 protein: CASSLEGAAGELFF
CDR3 DNA: TGTGCCAGCAGTTTGGAGGGGGCGGCCGGGGAACTGTTTTTT